Each of the 25 T cell receptor beta chains below was sequenced from the same sample in a study of radiotherapy plus CTLA-4 blockade in lung cancer. TCRdb keeps only in-frame clones here, not all; method: immunoSEQ multiplex PCR. The sample records over 100,000 clones, 90% being singletons. The specimen comprised peripheral blood, sampled from a patient treated with radiotherapy plus ipilimumab. These receptor sequences come from a human donor with non-small cell lung cancer that progressed on radiotherapy plus ipilimumab.

The J gene is TRBJ1-3, the V gene TRBV11-3; TRBD1 might be the D (5 bases). The length of the CDR3 is 16 residues. Trimming stripped 0 bases from V and 4 bases from J, with 13 bases between. Germline CDR1 SGHNT, CDR2 YENEEA. The chain's CDR3 is CASSLDLGGNGNTIYF. The DNA for the CDR3 is TGTGCCAGCAGCTTAGATCTCGGGGGGAACGGAAACACCATATATTTT.

The chain joins TRBV28 to TRBJ2-7, with TRBD2 matching 12 bases. V dropped 5 bases and J dropped 5; count of bases not matched to a gene: 10. The V gene's germline CDR1 is MDHEN and CDR2 SYDVKM. This CDR3 is 16 amino acids long. The CDR3 loop reads CASSAQGLAGFHEQYF. As DNA, the CDR3 is TGTGCCAGCAGTGCCCAAGGACTAGCGGGATTCCACGAGCAGTACTTC.

The chain combines TRBV6-5 with TRBJ2-7; 10 bases map to TRBD2. Germline V gives CDR1 MNHEY, CDR2 SVGAGI. CDR3 size: 15 residues. V lost 8 bases and J lost 1; bases outside the gene matches: 8. The CDR3 coding sequence is TGTGCCAGCGCTTCACTAGCGGGAAAATCCTACGAGCAGTACTTC. The encoded protein is CASASLAGKSYEQYF.

This clone was recorded only once. J is TRBJ1-2 and V is TRBV6-1; no firm D call. The length of the CDR3 is 14 residues. The germline CDR1 and CDR2 sequences are MNHNS and SASEGT. Trimming left V 0 bases short and J 8 bases short, with 13 bases between. This chain's CDR3 is CASSEAQSPGGYTF. In DNA form, the CDR3 reads TGTGCCAGCAGTGAAGCCCAAAGCCCGGGCGGCTACACCTTC.

The V call is TRBV7-9, the J call TRBJ2-1; 11 bases are shared with TRBD2. This CDR3 spans 16 amino acids. Germline assignment: CDR1 SEHNR and CDR2 FQNEAQ (reference sequence). V gave up 4 bases and J gave up 10 bases; unmatched junction bases: 12. The CDR3 DNA follows: TGTGCCAGCAGCTCACTAGCGGGAGCAGTTGTGAACGAGCAGTTCTTC. This gives the protein CASSSLAGAVVNEQFF.

J is TRBJ2-3 and V is TRBV6-1; 12 positions agree with TRBD2. The CDR3 consists of 17 residues. The germline gives CDR1 MNHNS, CDR2 SASEGT. After removal of 4 bases from V and 8 bases from J, the junction contained 13 bases not matched to a gene. This CDR3 is CASSGQLAGGSQGTQYF. In DNA, the CDR3 is TGTGCCAGCAGTGGCCAACTAGCGGGAGGCTCCCAGGGTACGCAGTATTTT.

The chain is built from TRBV5-1 and TRBJ2-7, with 9 positions matching TRBD1. This CDR3 has 16 residues. Trimming at V came to 0 bases and at J to 3 bases, leaving 7 bases not matched to a gene. The V gene's germline CDR1 is SGHRS and CDR2 YFSETQ. The DNA of the CDR3 is TGCGCCAGCAGCTTGGGGGTAGGGACAGGGTTCTACGAGCAGTACTTC. This sequence encodes CASSLGVGTGFYEQYF.

Details on this clone: In the same sample, other DNA sequences code for this CDR3. This sequence joins TRBV11-2 and TRBJ2-7; D may be TRBD1 (6 bases). CDR3 size: 12 residues. Germline V lookup: CDR1 SGHAT, CDR2 FQNNGV. Trimming took off 2 bases at V and 4 bases at J, with 6 bases between the two ends. CDR3 sequence (DNA): TGTGCCAGCAGCTTAAGGGGGTACGAGCAGTACTTC. Translating it yields CASSLRGYEQYF. The variable domain in full, completed from reference TRBV11-2 and TRBJ2-7, reads EAGVAQSPRYKIIEKRQSVAFWCNPISGHATLYWYQQILGQGPKLLIQFQNNGVVDDSQLPKDRFSAERLKGVDSTLKIQPAKLEDSAVYLCASSLRGYEQYFGPGTRLTVT.

The V and J genes are TRBV6-6 and TRBJ1-4, with D perhaps matching TRBD1 (6 bases). CDR1 and CDR2 from the germline V gene are MNHNY and SVGAGI (reference sequence). With 4 bases removed from V and 6 bases from J, the gap between germline ends came to 15 bases. The CDR3 spans 15 residues. The CDR3 DNA reads as TGTGCCAGCAGTTCACAGGGTAGGGGCGATGAAAAACTGTTTTTT. Its protein is CASSSQGRGDEKLFF.

The chain carries TRBV2 and TRBJ2-2; tentative D call: TRBD2 (5 bases). Deletions cut 3 bases from V and 7 bases from J, with 12 bases between. Germline CDR1 is SNHLY and CDR2 is FYNNEI. There are 14 residues in the CDR3. Here the CDR3 reads CASSERGKGGELFF. DNA of the CDR3: TGTGCCAGCAGTGAGAGAGGGAAGGGCGGGGAGCTGTTTTTT.

The CDR3 sequence: CASSEAWLAGSFQETQYF. Written as DNA, the CDR3 is TGTGCCAGCAGTGAAGCTTGGCTAGCGGGAAGCTTCCAAGAGACCCAGTACTTC. The chain links TRBV2 to TRBJ2-5; the match to TRBD2 covers 9 bases. Trimming at V came to 0 bases and at J to 1 base, leaving 9 bases not matched to a gene. The CDR3 extends over 18 amino acids. Germline V gene sequence: CDR1 SNHLY, CDR2 FYNNEI.

V is TRBV5-8 and J is TRBJ2-5; 8 nucleotides align to TRBD2. This CDR3 spans 16 amino acids. J was trimmed by 7 bases and V by 0 bases; bases with no gene match: 11. In germline, CDR1 is SGHTS, CDR2 YDEGEE. As DNA, the CDR3 is TGTGCCAGCAGCTTGGTTGTTAGCGGGAATTCTGGGACCCAGTACTTC. It yields the protein CASSLVVSGNSGTQYF.

CDR3 region: CASSLGTVEEQYF. DNA of the CDR3: TGTGCCAGCAGCCTGGGGACAGTAGAGGAACAGTACTTC. The rearrangement uses TRBV11-1 and TRBJ2-7, with TRBD1 identical over 7 bases. Germline lookup yields CDR1 SGHAT and CDR2 FQDESV (reference sequence). CDR3 length: 13 residues. The junction had 11 bases not matched to a gene; V was cut back by 5 bases and J by 10 bases.

There are a few counts of this clone. The CDR3 spells CASSDLAGGTDTQYF. The DNA for the CDR3 is TGTGCCAGCAGTGATTTAGCGGGAGGCACAGATACGCAGTATTTT. This chain connects TRBV6-1 to TRBJ2-3; 9 nucleotides align to TRBD2. This CDR3 spans 15 amino acids. The V segment lost 3 bases and the J segment 1 base; nucleotides outside the gene matches: 2. CDR1 is MNHNS, CDR2 SASEGT, per germline.

The V gene is TRBV5-1, the J gene TRBJ2-1; 8 bases are a match to TRBD2. V lost 7 bases, J lost 7 bases, and 13 bases stayed unmatched. The V gene's germline CDR1 is SGHRS and CDR2 YFSETQ. This CDR3 region has 15 residues. The CDR3 reads CASHTGTSSFNEQFF. CDR3 bases: TGCGCCAGCCACACCGGGACTAGTAGTTTTAATGAGCAGTTCTTC.

V and J are TRBV2 and TRBJ2-7, with a possible D match to TRBD2 (6 bases). Trimming pared 5 bases from V and 3 bases from J, leaving 14 bases between. The germline V gene has CDR1 SNHLY and CDR2 FYNNEI. The CDR3 runs to 14 residues. The CDR3 DNA reads as TGTGCCAGCAGTACGAGCGGCGGGATCTACGAGCAGTACTTC. Translating it yields CASSTSGGIYEQYF.

The chain combines TRBV6-6 with TRBJ2-2; possible D gene TRBD1, 5 bases. V was trimmed by 6 bases and J by 1 base, leaving 15 bases between them. This CDR3 contains 16 residues. Germline CDR1 is MNHNY and CDR2 is SVGAGI (reference sequence). The CDR3 DNA is TGTGCCAGCAGCCCTATGATAAGGGGGAACACCGGGGAGCTGTTTTTT. Its protein product is CASSPMIRGNTGELFF.

CDR3 DNA: TGTGCCAGCAGCCCCGTTACAGGGATAGGCACTGAAGCTTTCTTT. Translated, it gives CASSPVTGIGTEAFF. The chain recombines TRBV5-6 with TRBJ1-1, with D possibly matching TRBD1 (6 bases). Germline CDR1 SGHDT, CDR2 YYEEEE. The germline V and J ends were trimmed by 4 bases and 4 bases, with 17 bases remaining between them. The length of the CDR3 is 15 residues.

The V gene is TRBV6-1, the J gene TRBJ2-7; D perhaps matches TRBD1 (5 bases). Germline-derived CDR1 and CDR2 are MNHNS and SASEGT. CDR3 length: 14 residues. V lost 5 bases and J 2 bases, leaving 13 bases between the germline ends. The CDR3 protein is CASSPTTVPYEQYF. The CDR3 DNA sequence: TGTGCCAGCAGTCCAACGACAGTCCCCTACGAGCAGTACTTC.

The chain links TRBV2 to TRBJ2-4; tentatively, D is TRBD2 (5 bases). Germline V lookup: CDR1 SNHLY, CDR2 FYNNEI. The V end lost 3 bases, the J end lost 0 bases, and 9 bases lay between the germline ends. The CDR3 is 15 residues long. The CDR3 loop is CASSDGEGAKNIQYF. The CDR3 coding sequence is TGTGCCAGCAGTGACGGTGAGGGAGCCAAAAACATTCAGTACTTC.

The V gene is TRBV2, the J gene TRBJ2-7, with TRBD2 matching 9 bases. Losses at the gene ends were 3 bases for V and 3 bases for J; bases not matched to a gene: 3. From germline, CDR1 is SNHLY and CDR2 FYNNEI. This CDR3 region has 14 residues. The CDR3 bases are TGTGCCAGCAGTGAGCGGGAGGGGAGCTACGAGCAGTACTTC. Translating gives CASSEREGSYEQYF.

The rearrangement links TRBV6-1 to TRBJ1-2, with D hard to call. Trimming removed 2 bases at V and 8 bases at J, with 12 bases between. This CDR3 comprises 13 residues. Germline V CDR1 and CDR2: MNHNS, SASEGT. DNA of the CDR3: TGTGCCAGCAGTGAAAGGGTAGGCGGCGGCTACACCTTC. Residues: CASSERVGGGYTF.

The V call is TRBV25-1, the J call TRBJ1-2; TRBD1 is a possible D gene (5 bases). The V end lost 8 bases, the J end lost 3 bases, and 7 bases lay between the germline ends. CDR3 length: 11 amino acids. Germline V lookup: CDR1 MGHDK, CDR2 SYGVNS. CDR3 in amino acids: CASGGDYGYTF. The CDR3 nucleotides are TGTGCCAGCGGAGGGGACTATGGCTACACCTTC.

The chain joins TRBV2 to TRBJ2-2; D possibly corresponds to TRBD2 (6 bases). Germline assignment: CDR1 SNHLY and CDR2 FYNNEI. Trimming cost V 7 bases and J 7 bases, with 19 bases left between them. The CDR3 loop spans 15 amino acids. The CDR3 loop is CASKVGGTASGELFF. The CDR3 nucleotides read TGTGCCAGCAAGGTGGGCGGGACCGCGAGCGGGGAGCTGTTTTTT.

The chain couples TRBV2 to TRBJ2-1; D not certain. Germline CDR1 SNHLY, CDR2 FYNNEI. The germline V and J ends were trimmed by 8 bases and 5 bases, with 10 bases remaining between them. The CDR3 covers 12 residues. The CDR3 reads CASVLLDNEQFF. CDR3 DNA sequence: TGTGCCAGCGTCCTGCTTGACAATGAGCAGTTCTTC.